This T cell receptor (beta chain) was captured by sequencing in a study of control samples from healthy donors and cancer patients (dated by TCRdb to about 2020). The protocol used for the library was the immunoSEQ multiplex PCR assay. TCRdb re-hosts the immuneACCESS table, in-frame sequences only. Its copies lack some clones; in the studies checked, an unresolved V gene accounts for under half of them, and the cause for the rest is not known. The sample profile shows 150,000 to 200,000 clones; nearly 90% of them were found once. The top ten clonotypes cover around 1.5% of the sample. Of note for this clone: No antigen is known for it. No quality values exist for individual bases; no much larger clone is one base distant.

The CDR3 starts with the cysteine, ends with the phenylalanine, and has 14 residues. Kept here is only the CDR3 DNA, which spans 42 bases and is read in frame from base 1. Looking up the germline V gene yields CDR1 SGHTA and CDR2 FQGNSA. Rearrangement joined TRBV7-2 to TRBJ2-7; 9 bases in the junction line up with TRBD1. The tail of the sequence fits TRBJ2-5 better, so the J call may be wrong. Sequencing was done on a sample of blood. This receptor was obtained from a woman aged 50 to 60 in good health. The CDR3 region: CASKPGQGQETQYF. The bases are TGTGCCAGCAAACCCGGACAGGGGCAAGAGACCCAGTACTTC.